The rows below give T cell receptor beta chains drawn from one sample of a study of T cell repertoires and Cas9 in healthy adults. The table came from immunoSEQ multiplex PCR; TCRdb's copy has only in-frame clones and leaves some out. The data contain tens of thousands of clones, 85% to 95% of them singletons. The sequencing sample was made of CD4+ effector T cells (CD127+, CD25-, CD137-, CD154-) from PBMCs; culture status not recorded. These TCRs come from a human donor in good health. CDR3s include the opening cysteine and the closing phenylalanine or tryptophan. The D gene is left open where the match is weak. Expanded clones get a size class; other rows say once, few or many, or leave the size out.

TRBJ2-3,TRBV11-3,once,.,TGTGCCAGCAGCTTAAGAACAGATACGCAGTATTTT,CASSLRTDTQYF
TRBJ1-1,TRBV28,.,.,TGTGCCAGCAGTTTAATTAGGAGTCGCGGCACTGAAGCTTTCTTT,CASSLIRSRGTEAFF
TRBJ1-1,TRBV10-2,.,.,TGCGCCAGCAGTGAAGGGGACCCGGGGCGAGCTTTCTTT,CASSEGDPGRAFF
TRBJ1-6,TRBV4-3,.,.,TGCGCCAGCAGCCCAGACAGCTGGAAGTCACCCCTCCACTTT,CASSPDSWKSPLHF
TRBJ1-2,TRBV28,.,TRBD1,TGTGCCAGCAGTACCGGTGGGACAGGAAACTATGGCTACACCTTC,CASSTGGTGNYGYTF
TRBJ2-1,TRBV28,.,.,TGTGCCAGCAGGCCTCCCAGGGTCGCCTACAATGAGCAGTTCTTC,CASRPPRVAYNEQFF
TRBJ2-3,TRBV10-3,.,.,TGTGCCATCAGTGCAGGAGCGGTACCCACAGATACGCAGTATTTT,CAISAGAVPTDTQYF
TRBJ1-5,TRBV7-2,.,.,TGTGCCAGCAGCTCCTCAGACCAGCCCCAGCATTTT,CASSSSDQPQHF
TRBJ1-5,TRBV6-6,.,.,TGTGCCAGCAGTAACTCGACCGGTTATAGCAATCAGCCCCAGCATTTT,CASSNSTGYSNQPQHF
TRBJ1-1,TRBV19,.,.,TGTGCCAGTAGTATAAGAGGGGACACTGAAGCTTTCTTT,CASSIRGDTEAFF
TRBJ2-5,TRBV9,few,.,TGTGCCAGCAGCGTATCTGCGGGCGGGGAAGAGACCCAGTACTTC,CASSVSAGGEETQYF
TRBJ2-5,TRBV7-9,once,TRBD2,TGTGCCAGCAGCTTGGCTAGCGGAAGGGAGACCCAGTACTTC,CASSLASGRETQYF
TRBJ1-3,TRBV11-2,.,.,TGTGCCAGCAGCTTAGGGGGGATCGCCGGAAACACCATATATTTT,CASSLGGIAGNTIYF
TRBJ2-1,TRBV9,few,TRBD2,TGTGCCAGCAGCGTGACTAGCGGGAGGTACAATGAGCAGTTCTTC,CASSVTSGRYNEQFF
TRBJ1-1,TRBV11-3,once,.,TGTGCCAGCAGCTTAGCGGTAGGGATGAACACTGAAGCTTTCTTT,CASSLAVGMNTEAFF
TRBJ2-3,TRBV27,.,.,TGTGCCAGCAGTTTAGACAGAATCGGCACAGATACGCAGTATTTT,CASSLDRIGTDTQYF
TRBJ2-1,TRBV14,.,.,TGTGCCAGCAGCCAAATCAGCGGGCAGTTCTTC,CASSQISGQFF
TRBJ1-2,TRBV6-5,.,TRBD1,TGTGCCAGTGGGATTGACAGGGCCGTCTATGGCTACACCTTC,CASGIDRAVYGYTF
TRBJ2-5,TRBV19,.,.,TGTGCCAGTAGTATTTCACAGGTGTCAGGAGAGACCCAGTACTTC,CASSISQVSGETQYF
TRBJ2-2,TRBV19,.,TRBD1,TGTGCCAGTAGTACTCGACAGGGGGCCGGGGAGCTGTTTTTT,CASSTRQGAGELFF
TRBJ2-7,TRBV7-2,.,TRBD2,TGTGCCAGCAGCCTGAGCGGGATTTCCTACGAGCAGTACTTC,CASSLSGISYEQYF
TRBJ1-2,TRBV6-6,once,.,TGTGCCAGCAGTCAATCCATCCCCAACTATGGCTACACCTTC,CASSQSIPNYGYTF
TRBJ1-4,TRBV4-3,once,.,TGCGCCAGCAGCCAAATGACAGCAACTAATGAAAAACTGTTTTTT,CASSQMTATNEKLFF
TRBJ1-4,TRBV6-5,.,.,TGTGCCAGCAGCCCTTCCGGGACCGCCGAGGGACTGTTTTTT,CASSPSGTAEGLFF
TRBJ1-2,TRBV14,.,TRBD1,TGTGCCAGCAGCCATACGACAGGGTTAGGCTACACCTTC,CASSHTTGLGYTF
TRBJ2-1,TRBV18,.,TRBD2,TGTGCCAGCTCACCCCCGGAGGGAGGGTACAATGAGCAGTTCTTC,CASSPPEGGYNEQFF
TRBJ1-2,TRBV5-4,.,.,TGTGCCAGCAGCTTGGATGGCATCCGAGGCTACACCTTC,CASSLDGIRGYTF
TRBJ1-2,TRBV11-3,.,TRBD1,TGTGCCAGCAGCCCCGGGGTACAGGGGAGACATGGCTACACCTTC,CASSPGVQGRHGYTF
TRBJ1-6,TRBV11-2,.,TRBD1,TGTGCCAGCAGCTTACGGACAGGGTCTTTCTCACCCCTCCACTTT,CASSLRTGSFSPLHF
TRBJ1-6,TRBV7-2,once,.,TGTGCCAGCAGCCTCACTGGACAAGGGTACTCACCCCTCCACTTT,CASSLTGQGYSPLHF
TRBJ1-1,TRBV11-3,.,.,TGTGCCAGCAGCTTGGGGATCACAGGCGTCCGCACTGAAGCTTTCTTT,CASSLGITGVRTEAFF
TRBJ2-6,TRBV18,.,.,TGTGCCAGCTCACCGTCAGTTCCCTCTGGGGCCAACGTCCTGACTTTC,CASSPSVPSGANVLTF
TRBJ2-7,TRBV10-3,.,TRBD2,TGTGCCATCAGTGTTGGCGGGGGACCCTACGAGCAGTACTTC,CAISVGGGPYEQYF
TRBJ1-3,TRBV7-9,few,TRBD1,TGTGCCAGCAACCCGGACAGGGAGGCTGGAAACACCATATATTTT,CASNPDREAGNTIYF
TRBJ2-1,TRBV9,.,TRBD2,TGTGCCAGCAGCCAGACTAGCGGGGTATACAATGAGCAGTTCTTC,CASSQTSGVYNEQFF
TRBJ1-3,TRBV6-5,.,.,TGTGCCAGCAGTTACTTTCAACCCTCTTCAGGAAACACCATATATTTT,CASSYFQPSSGNTIYF
TRBJ2-1,TRBV11-2,.,.,TGTGCCAGCAGCTTAGGGACCCAGGTCAATGAGCAGTTCTTC,CASSLGTQVNEQFF
TRBJ1-1,TRBV18,.,.,TGTGCCAGCTCACCTAGTACAGGGAGGACTGAAGCTTTCTTT,CASSPSTGRTEAFF
TRBJ1-1,TRBV25-1,few,.,TGTGCCAGCGCGCGCGCGGGGGTGGCGATAGCTTTCTTT,CASARAGVAIAFF
TRBJ1-5,TRBV19,.,TRBD1,TGTGCCAGTAGTACCCCGGACAGGGGGCAAGGTCAGCCCCAGCATTTT,CASSTPDRGQGQPQHF
TRBJ2-5,TRBV18,.,.,TGTGCCAGCTCACCTAGTGGGCCCCAGTACTTC,CASSPSGPQYF
TRBJ2-1,TRBV5-1,.,.,TGCGCCAGCAGCTTGAACCAGCTCTACAATGAGCAGTTCTTC,CASSLNQLYNEQFF
TRBJ2-3,TRBV15,few,TRBD2,TGTGCCACCAGCAGAGTTATGCGGGGGGCATCAGATACGCAGTATTTT,CATSRVMRGASDTQYF